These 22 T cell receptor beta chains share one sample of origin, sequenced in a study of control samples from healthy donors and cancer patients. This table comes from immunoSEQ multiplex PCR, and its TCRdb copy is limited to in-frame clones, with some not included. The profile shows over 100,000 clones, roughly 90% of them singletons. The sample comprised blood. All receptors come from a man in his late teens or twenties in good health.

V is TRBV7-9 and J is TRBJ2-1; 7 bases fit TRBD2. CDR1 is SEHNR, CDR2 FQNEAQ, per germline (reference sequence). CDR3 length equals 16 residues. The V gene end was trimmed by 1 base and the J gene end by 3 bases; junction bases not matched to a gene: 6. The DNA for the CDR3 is TGTGCCAGCAGCTTAGGTGGCGGGGGAAACTACAATGAGCAGTTCTTC. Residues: CASSLGGGGNYNEQFF.

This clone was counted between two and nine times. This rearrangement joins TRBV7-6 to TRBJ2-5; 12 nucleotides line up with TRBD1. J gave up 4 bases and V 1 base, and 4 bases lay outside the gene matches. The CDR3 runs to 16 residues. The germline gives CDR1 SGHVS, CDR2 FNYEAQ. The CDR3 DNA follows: TGTGCCAGCAGCTTAGGGGGACAGGGGGCCCGAGAGACCCAGTACTTC. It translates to CASSLGGQGARETQYF.

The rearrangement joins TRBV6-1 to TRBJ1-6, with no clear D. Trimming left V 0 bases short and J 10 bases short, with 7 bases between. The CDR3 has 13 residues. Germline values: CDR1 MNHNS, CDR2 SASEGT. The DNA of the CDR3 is TGTGCCAGCAGTGAAGCGCTTGTATCACCCCTCCACTTT. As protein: CASSEALVSPLHF.

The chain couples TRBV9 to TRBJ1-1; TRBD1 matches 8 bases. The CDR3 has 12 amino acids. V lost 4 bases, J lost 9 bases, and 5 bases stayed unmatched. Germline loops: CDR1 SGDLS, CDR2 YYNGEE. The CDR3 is CASSPGTGQAFF. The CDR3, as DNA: TGTGCCAGCAGCCCTGGGACAGGTCAAGCTTTCTTT.

The CDR3 nucleotides are TGTGCCAGCGCGCCGGGACCAACCCCAATGAACACTGAAGCTTTCTTT. Translating gives CASAPGPTPMNTEAFF. The rearrangement uses TRBV19 and TRBJ1-1; D might be TRBD1 (5 bases). Deletions cut 9 bases from V and 0 bases from J, with 20 bases between. The CDR3 is 16 residues long. CDR1 and CDR2 (germline): LNHDA, SQIVND (reference sequence).

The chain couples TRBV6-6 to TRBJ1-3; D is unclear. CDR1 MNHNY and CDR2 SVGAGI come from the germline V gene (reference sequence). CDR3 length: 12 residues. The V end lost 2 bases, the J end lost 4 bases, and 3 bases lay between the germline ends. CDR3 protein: CASSYEGNTIYF. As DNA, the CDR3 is TGTGCCAGCAGTTACGAGGGAAACACCATATATTTT.

CDR3 residues: CASGLGSVYNEQFF. The CDR3, as DNA: TGTGCTAGTGGTTTGGGATCAGTTTACAATGAGCAGTTCTTC. V and J are TRBV12-5 and TRBJ2-1; D unresolved. With 1 base removed from V and 4 bases from J, the gap between germline ends came to 8 bases. The germline V gene encodes CDR1 LGHNT and CDR2 FRNRAP. This CDR3 contains 14 residues. The full variable domain, with the rest looked up from reference TRBV12-5 and TRBJ2-1, is DARVTQTPRHKVTEMGQEVTMRCQPILGHNTVFWYRQTMMQGLELLAYFRNRAPLDDSGMPKDRFSAEMPDATLATLKIQPSEPRDSAVYFCASGLGSVYNEQFFGPGTRLTVL.

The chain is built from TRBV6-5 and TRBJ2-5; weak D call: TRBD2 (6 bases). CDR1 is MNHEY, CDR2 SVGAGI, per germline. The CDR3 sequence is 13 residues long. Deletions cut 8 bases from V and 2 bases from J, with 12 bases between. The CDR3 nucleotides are TGTGCCAGCCTCAGAGGGAGGCAAGAGACCCAGTACTTC. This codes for CASLRGRQETQYF.

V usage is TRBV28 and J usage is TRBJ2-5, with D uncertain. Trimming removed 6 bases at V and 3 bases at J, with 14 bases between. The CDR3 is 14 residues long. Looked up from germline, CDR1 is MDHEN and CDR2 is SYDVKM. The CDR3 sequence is CASSIQLREETQYF. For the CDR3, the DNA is TGTGCCAGCAGCATACAGCTGAGAGAAGAGACCCAGTACTTC.

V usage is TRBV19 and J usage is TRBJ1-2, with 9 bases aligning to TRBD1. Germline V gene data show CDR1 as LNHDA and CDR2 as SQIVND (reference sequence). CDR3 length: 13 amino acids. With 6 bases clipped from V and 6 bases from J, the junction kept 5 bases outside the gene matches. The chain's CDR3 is CASRQGAEDGYTF. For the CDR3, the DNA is TGTGCCAGTAGACAGGGGGCGGAGGATGGCTACACCTTC. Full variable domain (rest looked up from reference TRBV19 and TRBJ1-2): DGGITQSPKYLFRKEGQNVTLSCEQNLNHDAMYWYRQDPGQGLRLIYYSQIVNDFQKGDIAEGYSVSREKKESFPLTVTSAQKNPTAFYLCASRQGAEDGYTFGSGTRLTVV.

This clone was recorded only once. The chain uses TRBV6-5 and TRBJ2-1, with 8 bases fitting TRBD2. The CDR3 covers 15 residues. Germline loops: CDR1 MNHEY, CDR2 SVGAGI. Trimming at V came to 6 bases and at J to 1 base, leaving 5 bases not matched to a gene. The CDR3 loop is CASRATSGSYNEQFF. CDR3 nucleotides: TGTGCCAGCAGGGCAACTAGCGGTTCCTACAATGAGCAGTTCTTC.

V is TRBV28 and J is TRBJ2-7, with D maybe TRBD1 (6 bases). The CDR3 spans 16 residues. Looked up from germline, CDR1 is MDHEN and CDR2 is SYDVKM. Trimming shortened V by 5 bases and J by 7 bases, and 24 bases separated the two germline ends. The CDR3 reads CASSHNKGVTREEQYF. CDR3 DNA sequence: TGTGCCAGCAGTCACAATAAGGGGGTTACCCGAGAGGAGCAGTACTTC.

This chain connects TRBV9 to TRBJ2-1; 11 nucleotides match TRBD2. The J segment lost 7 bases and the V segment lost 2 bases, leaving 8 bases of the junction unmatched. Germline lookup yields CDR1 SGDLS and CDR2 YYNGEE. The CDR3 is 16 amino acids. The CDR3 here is CASSVPVAGGKNEQFF. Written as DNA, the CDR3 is TGTGCCAGCAGCGTGCCGGTAGCGGGGGGGAAAAATGAGCAGTTCTTC. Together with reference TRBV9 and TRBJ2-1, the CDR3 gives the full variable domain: DSGVTQTPKHLITATGQRVTLRCSPRSGDLSVYWYQQSLDQGLQFLIQYYNGEERAKGNILERFSAQQFPDLHSELNLSSLELGDSALYFCASSVPVAGGKNEQFFGPGTRLTVL.

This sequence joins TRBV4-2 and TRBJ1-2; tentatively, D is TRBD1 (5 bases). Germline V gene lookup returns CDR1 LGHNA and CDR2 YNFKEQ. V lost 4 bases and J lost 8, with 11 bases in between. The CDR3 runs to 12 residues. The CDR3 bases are TGTGCCAGCAGCCCAAACCGGGACGGCTACACCTTC. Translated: CASSPNRDGYTF.

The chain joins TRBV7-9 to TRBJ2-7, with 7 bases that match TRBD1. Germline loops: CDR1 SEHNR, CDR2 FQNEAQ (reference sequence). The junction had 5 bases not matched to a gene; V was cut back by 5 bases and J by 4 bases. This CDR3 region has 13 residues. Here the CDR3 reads CASSATTGYEQYF. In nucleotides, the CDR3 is TGTGCCAGCAGCGCCACGACAGGGTACGAGCAGTACTTC.

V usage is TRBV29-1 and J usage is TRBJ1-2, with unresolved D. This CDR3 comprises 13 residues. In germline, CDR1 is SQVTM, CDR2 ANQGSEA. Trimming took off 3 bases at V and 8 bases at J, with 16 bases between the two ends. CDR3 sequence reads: CSVDKGGSQGYTF. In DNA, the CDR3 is TGCAGCGTTGACAAGGGAGGGTCGCAAGGCTACACCTTC.

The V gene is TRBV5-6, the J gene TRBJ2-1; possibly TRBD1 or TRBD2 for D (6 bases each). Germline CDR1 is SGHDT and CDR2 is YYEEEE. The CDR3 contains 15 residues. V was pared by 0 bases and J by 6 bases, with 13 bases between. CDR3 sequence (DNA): TGTGCCAGCAGCTTGGTAGGAGGGGGGCTCAATGAGCAGTTCTTC. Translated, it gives CASSLVGGGLNEQFF.

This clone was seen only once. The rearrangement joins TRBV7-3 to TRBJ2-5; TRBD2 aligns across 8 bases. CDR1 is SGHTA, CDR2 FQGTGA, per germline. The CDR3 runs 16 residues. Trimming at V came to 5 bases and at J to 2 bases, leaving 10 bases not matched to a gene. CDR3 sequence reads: CASSPNGVAGQETQYF. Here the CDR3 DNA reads TGTGCCAGCAGCCCTAACGGGGTAGCGGGGCAAGAGACCCAGTACTTC.

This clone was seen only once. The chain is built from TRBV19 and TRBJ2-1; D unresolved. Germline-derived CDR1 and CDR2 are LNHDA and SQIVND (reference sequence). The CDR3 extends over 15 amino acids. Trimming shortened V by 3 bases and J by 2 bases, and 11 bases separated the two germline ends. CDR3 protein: CASSIRDITYNEQFF. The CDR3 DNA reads TGTGCCAGTAGTATTCGAGACATAACCTACAATGAGCAGTTCTTC. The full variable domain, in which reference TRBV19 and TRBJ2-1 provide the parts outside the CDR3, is DGGITQSPKYLFRKEGQNVTLSCEQNLNHDAMYWYRQDPGQGLRLIYYSQIVNDFQKGDIAEGYSVSREKKESFPLTVTSAQKNPTAFYLCASSIRDITYNEQFFGPGTRLTVL.

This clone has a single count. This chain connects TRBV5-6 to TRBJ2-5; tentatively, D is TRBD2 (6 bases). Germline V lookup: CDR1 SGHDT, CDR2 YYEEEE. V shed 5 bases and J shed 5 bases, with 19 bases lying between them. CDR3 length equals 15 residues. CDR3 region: CASRVVAAPPETQYF. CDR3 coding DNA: TGTGCCAGCAGGGTTGTAGCGGCCCCTCCGGAGACCCAGTACTTC.

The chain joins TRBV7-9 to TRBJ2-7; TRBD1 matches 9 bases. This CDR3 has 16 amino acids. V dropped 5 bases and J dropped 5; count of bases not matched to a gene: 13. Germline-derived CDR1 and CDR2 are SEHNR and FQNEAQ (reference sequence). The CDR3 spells CASSPLPDRGYHEQYF. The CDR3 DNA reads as TGTGCCAGCAGCCCCCTCCCGGACAGGGGTTACCACGAGCAGTACTTC. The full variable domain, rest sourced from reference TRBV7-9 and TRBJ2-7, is DTGVSQNPRHKITKRGQNVTFRCDPISEHNRLYWYRQTLGQGPEFLTYFQNEAQLEKSRLLSDRFSAERPKGSFSTLEIQRTEQGDSAMYLCASSPLPDRGYHEQYFGPGTRLTVT.

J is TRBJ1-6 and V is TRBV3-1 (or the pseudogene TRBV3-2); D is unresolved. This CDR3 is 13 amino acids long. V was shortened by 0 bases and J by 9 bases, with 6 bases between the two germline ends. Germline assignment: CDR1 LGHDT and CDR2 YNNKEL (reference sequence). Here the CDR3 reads CASSQEGGSPLHF. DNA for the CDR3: TGTGCCAGCAGCCAAGAGGGAGGTTCACCCCTCCACTTT.